A selection of T cell receptor beta chains follows, all from one sample in a study of T cell repertoires in cytomegalovirus infection. Their antigens remain unidentified. Each CDR3 protein gets one entry after TCRdb re-called the reads with MiXCR. The repertoire has 650,000 to 900,000 distinct CDR3 sequences, almost 30% of them found once; the top ten carry over 10%. Sequencing used cultured CD8+ T cells from PBMCs, obtained from culture after CMV antigen stimulation. The receptor set was obtained from a human donor in good health (CMV status not recorded). Some clones in this sample may be carry-over from other donors' samples. CDR3s include the opening cysteine and the closing phenylalanine or tryptophan. D genes are given only for firm matches. Only part of the rows carry a size: once, few, many, or a class if the clone is expanded.

J: TRBJ1-1
V: TRBV7-6
D: TRBD1
size: .
CDR3: CGSSLGVDRSEGGAFF
DNA: TGTGGCAGCAGCTTAGGAGTGGACAGGAGCGAGGGAGGAGCTTTCTTT

J: TRBJ2-3
V: TRBV12-3/TRBV12-4
D: TRBD1
size: .
CDR3: CASRGTGGKDTQYF
DNA: TGTGCCAGCAGGGGGACAGGGGGAAAAGATACGCAGTATTTT

J: TRBJ2-7
V: TRBV7-6
D: .
size: .
CDR3: CASSSGDKYEQYF
DNA: TGTGCCAGCAGCTCAGGGGACAAATACGAGCAGTACTTC

J: TRBJ1-5
V: TRBV19
D: .
size: few
CDR3: CASTLRVFMEPQHF
DNA: TGTGCCAGTACCCTCCGGGTTTTTATGGAGCCCCAGCATTTT

J: TRBJ2-2
V: TRBV20-1
D: .
size: few
CDR3: CSASRLASTGELFF
DNA: TGCAGTGCTAGTAGGCTAGCGTCCACCGGGGAGCTGTTTTTT

J: TRBJ1-2
V: TRBV7-3
D: TRBD1
size: .
CDR3: CASSARGQGAYYGYTF
DNA: TGTGCCAGCAGCGCTAGGGGACAGGGGGCATACTATGGCTACACCTTC

J: TRBJ1-5
V: TRBV27
D: .
size: .
CDR3: CASSLGLGHQPQHF
DNA: TGTGCCAGCAGTTTGGGTCTAGGGCATCAGCCCCAGCATTTT

J: TRBJ2-1
V: TRBV7-9
D: TRBD1
size: .
CDR3: CASSSGTAREQFF
DNA: TGTGCCAGCAGTTCTGGGACAGCTCGCGAGCAGTTCTTC

J: TRBJ2-5
V: TRBV9
D: .
size: once
CDR3: CASSGDPPGREETQYF
DNA: TGTGCCAGCAGCGGAGACCCTCCGGGGCGGGAAGAGACCCAGTACTTC

J: TRBJ1-1
V: TRBV7-1
D: .
size: once
CDR3: CASRGDTNTEAFF
DNA: TGTGCCAGCAGGGGAGACACCAATACTGAAGCTTTCTTT

J: TRBJ1-6
V: TRBV5-6
D: .
size: many
CDR3: CASSLDGGTGNSPLHF
DNA: TGTGCCAGCAGCTTGGATGGGGGGACGGGTAATTCACCCCTCCACTTT

J: TRBJ1-1
V: TRBV6-6
D: .
size: .
CDR3: CASGGWTDEAFF
DNA: TGTGCCAGCGGGGGTTGGACAGATGAAGCTTTCTTT

J: TRBJ2-7
V: TRBV27
D: TRBD1
size: few
CDR3: CASSYRGPINSYEQYF
DNA: TGTGCCAGCAGTTACAGGGGACCTATTAACTCCTACGAGCAGTACTTC

J: TRBJ2-3
V: TRBV12-3/TRBV12-4
D: TRBD1
size: few
CDR3: CASRIDRVGTDTQYF
DNA: TGTGCCAGCAGAATAGACAGGGTCGGAACAGATACGCAGTATTTT

J: TRBJ1-3
V: TRBV6-5
D: .
size: .
CDR3: CASSYGADHSGNTIYF
DNA: TGTGCCAGCAGTTACGGGGCAGACCACTCTGGAAACACCATATATTTT

J: TRBJ1-2
V: TRBV7-2
D: TRBD1
size: many
CDR3: CASSFPGQGRYGYTF
DNA: TGTGCCAGCAGCTTTCCGGGACAGGGGCGCTATGGCTACACCTTC